The clone carrying this TCR beta chain was seen once. Its antigen remains unknown. This CDR3 has 15 amino acids. Germline loops: CDR1 MNHNS, CDR2 SASEGT. Trimming took 6 bases from V and 3 from J, leaving 15 bases between them. This record belongs to a study of shared clonotypes between healthy human individuals. Overall study findings and caveats: Generation probabilities of non-shared clonotypes were lower (relative to those shared by all four donors).

The assay was immunoSEQ multiplex PCR, and TCRdb's table has in-frame clones only and misses some. Of some 2.1 million clones detected, about 95% appear once; the ten largest clones hold 1% to 1.3%. As defined, naive CD8 cells were CD45RO-negative and positively selected for CCR7, with terminally differentiated effector memory CD45RA+ cells excluded. All of the donors resided in Nashville, Tennessee, and each was a Caucasian adult. Sequenced input: naive CD8+ T cells sorted from blood. V is TRBV6-1 and J is TRBJ2-1; D uncertain. The clonotype originates from a young man in good health. CDR3 DNA: TGTGCCAGCAGCCTCGTCGAGGATGGCTACAATGAGCAGTTCTTC. Translating gives CASSLVEDGYNEQFF.